This T cell receptor (beta chain) was identified in a study of T-cell reconstitution after alpha-beta-depleted transplantation in children. Preparation of the TCRbeta library used unique molecular identifiers. MiXCR, run by TCRdb on the PCR reads, gives a single entry per CDR3 protein. The data hold about 400,000 distinct CDR3 sequences, with around 21% observed a single time. CDR3 length: 15 amino acids. Germline V lookup: CDR1 ENHRY, CDR2 SYGVKD. Trimming removed 2 bases from V and 7 bases from J; junction bases left unmatched: 8. This rearrangement joins TRBV10-3 to TRBJ2-1; 7 bases fit TRBD2. The sample here was PBMCs from the stem cell graft donor, taken from the stem cell graft. This TCR came from a human donor who donated a stem cell graft to a child with acute myeloid leukemia. CDR3 coding DNA: TGTGCCATCAGTGAGGCGGGAGCACCTCTAAATGAGCAGTTCTTC. Translating it yields CAISEAGAPLNEQFF.